This TCR beta chain appears in the sequencing data of a study of OX40 agonist ivuxolimab in advanced cancers. V lost 4 bases to trimming and J lost 2 bases; unmatched junction nucleotides: 11. Germline-derived CDR1 and CDR2 are SGHDT and YYEEEE. The CDR3 length is 17 residues. Repertoires were generated with immunoSEQ multiplex PCR, while TCRdb's copy carries only in-frame clones and drops some. The repertoire has 60,000 or so clones, around 86% of them found once; the top ten carry roughly 0.9%. This sequence originates from an adult with an advanced solid tumor such as melanoma, head and neck, liver or kidney cancer. This chain connects TRBV5-6 to TRBJ2-3; 9 bases match TRBD1. The input for sequencing was CD4+ or CD8+ T cells sorted from blood, taken in a trial of the OX40 agonist ivuxolimab. The CDR3 DNA is TGTGCCAGCAGCAAACTCGGGTGGGACAGGGACACAGATACGCAGTATTTT. Encoded protein: CASSKLGWDRDTDTQYF. The full variable domain, in which reference TRBV5-6 and TRBJ2-3 provide the parts outside the CDR3, is DAGVTQSPTHLIKTRGQQVTLRCSPKSGHDTVSWYQQALGQGPQFIFQYYEEEERQRGNFPDRFSGHQFPNYSSELNVNALLLGDSALYLCASSKLGWDRDTDTQYFGPGTRLTVL.